This TCR beta chain was documented in a study of CD8+ T cells in alopecia areata. Turning to the study itself: Treated patients were given 5 to 10 mg oral tofacitinib twice daily.

The CDR3 extends over 13 amino acids. Per the germline V gene, CDR1 is MNHEY and CDR2 is SMNVEV (reference sequence). Trimming cost V 6 bases and J 4 bases; bases outside gene matches: 3. Sequencing relied on a cDNA template that was reverse transcribed from extracted RNA. This table comes from immunoSEQ multiplex PCR, and its TCRdb copy is limited to in-frame clones, with some not included. The data hold a few hundred thousand clones, with approximately 61% observed a single time. The clonotype originates from a human donor with alopecia areata. The chain employs TRBV27 and TRBJ1-2, with TRBD1 matching 9 bases. The starting material was CD4+ T cells sorted from blood, obtained at week 0. The CDR3 reads CASSRDRVYGYTF. The CDR3, as DNA: TGTGCCAGCAGCCGGGACAGGGTCTATGGCTACACCTTC.